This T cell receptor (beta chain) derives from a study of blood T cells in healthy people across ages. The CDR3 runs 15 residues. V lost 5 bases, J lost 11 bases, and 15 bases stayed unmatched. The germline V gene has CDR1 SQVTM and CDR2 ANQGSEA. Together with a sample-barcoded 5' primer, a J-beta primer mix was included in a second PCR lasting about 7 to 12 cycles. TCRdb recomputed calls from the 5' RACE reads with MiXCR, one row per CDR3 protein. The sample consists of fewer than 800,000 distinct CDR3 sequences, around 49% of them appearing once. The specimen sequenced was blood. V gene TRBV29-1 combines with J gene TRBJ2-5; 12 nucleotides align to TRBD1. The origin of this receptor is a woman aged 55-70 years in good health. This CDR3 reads CSVNGDRGPGTEQYF. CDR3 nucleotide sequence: TGCAGCGTTAACGGGGACAGGGGGCCGGGGACAGAGCAGTACTTC. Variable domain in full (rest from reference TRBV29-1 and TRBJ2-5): SAVISQKPSRDICQRGTSLTIQCQVDSQVTMMFWYRQQPGQSLTLIATANQGSEATYESGFVIDKFPISRPNLTFSTLTVSNMSPEDSSIYLCSVNGDRGPGTEQYFGPGTRLLVL.